This T cell receptor (beta chain) was retrieved from a study of blood T cells in healthy people across ages. Study-level points and caveats: CMV infection status of these donors was not known. Whereas aged donors had fewer naive CD4+ cells, long-lived donors had more of them and higher diversity. It was found that TCR beta diversity correlated strongly with the percentage of naive T cells.

Healthy Caucasians from Russia aged about 6 to 95 served as donors. This clonotype was detected a few times. Its specificity is unknown. It was with a sample-barcoded 5' primer and a J-beta primer mix that a second PCR of roughly 7 to 12 cycles was run. TCRdb re-called the 5' RACE reads with MiXCR, one entry per CDR3 protein. This sample yields roughly 700,000 distinct CDR3 sequences, of which 45% to 50% are seen a single time; about a third belongs to the top ten. The source of this sequence is an older woman in good health. Sequenced sample: blood.

CDR3: CASSLEINSYEQYF. CDR3 DNA: TGTGCCAGCAGCTTAGAAATAAACTCCTACGAGCAGTACTTC. The gene calls are TRBV7-2 and TRBJ2-7; no firm D call. V lost 1 base to trimming and J lost 0 bases, with 7 bases between them. Per the germline V gene, CDR1 is SGHTA and CDR2 is FQGNSA. This CDR3 spans 14 amino acids.